This TCR beta chain was observed in a study of chemoradiotherapy in HPV16-positive cancers (dated by TCRdb to the early 2020s). In the study overall: Candidate HPV-specific T-cell clones and common TCR motifs were defined through functional T-cell assays on cells from a couple of HPV16-positive patients. The study asked whether T-cell immunity to the HPV oncoproteins E6 and E7 changes during chemoradiotherapy and whether this immunity affects survival. TCR repertoires from 86 patients with HPV-related cancers were then used to track the candidate HPV-specific TCRs and motifs.

Because repertoires were sampled repeatedly during chemoradiotherapy, clonal expansion in the tumor microenvironment could be followed. On this clone: Its binding antigen is unknown. No much larger clone is present one base from it, and per-base qualities are unavailable.

Findings and caveats that apply to the study as a whole: The survival association was reported for HPV16-positive patients, and the functional definition of HPV-specific T cells was derived from only a couple of HPV16-positive patients. In HPV16-positive patients, expansion of HPV-responsive T cells during chemoradiotherapy was associated with improved recurrence-free survival. Expansion of candidate HPV-specific clones and E7-related TCR motifs was observed in the tumor microenvironment during treatment, whereas no such expansion was observed for non-HPV-specific T cells.

Its CDR3 holds 16 amino acids, cysteine through phenylalanine. The retained sequence is limited to the CDR3, 48 bases, with the frame set at the first base. The germline V gene (reference sequence) gives CDR1 as SGHNT and CDR2 as YYREEE. Here V drops 2 bases and J drops 0 bases, and the junction holds 6 bases not matched to any gene. The library was obtained by the immunoSEQ multiplex PCR assay. TCRdb re-hosts the immuneACCESS table, in-frame sequences only. Its copies lack some clones; in the studies checked, an unresolved V gene accounts for under half of them, and the cause for the rest is not known. The sample yields about 11,000 clones; about 81% were counted once. The top ten clonotypes cover around 6.8% of the sample.

This chain is built from TRBV5-4 and TRBJ1-1, with 8 bases in between that match TRBD1. The sample was gathered from a patient who underwent chemoradiotherapy. This receptor was taken from a human donor with HPV-associated anogenital cancer. Read as DNA, the sequence is TGTGCCAGCAGCTTTGACAGGGGATCTATGAACACTGAAGCTTTCTTT. It encodes CASSFDRGSMNTEAFF.